The 18 T cell receptor beta chains presented below share a single source sample, sequenced in a study of cytomegalovirus exposure and HLA in healthy donors. It was with 60 Vbeta and 13 Jbeta primers that the PCR ran. The method was immunoSEQ multiplex PCR; TCRdb's version includes in-frame clones alone and lacks a portion of them. The sample shows roughly 100,000 clones, less than 80% of them seen only once. The specimen sequenced was PBMCs. The receptors originated from a woman aged 45-65 years in good health and CMV-seropositive.

This rearrangement joins TRBV28 to TRBJ2-5, with D maybe TRBD2 (5 bases). Germline V gene data show CDR1 as MDHEN and CDR2 as SYDVKM. V was pared by 3 bases and J by 5 bases, with 16 bases between. The length of the CDR3 is 15 residues. The CDR3, as DNA: TGTGCCAGCAGTTTGTGGATAGCGAGATCCGAGACCCAGTACTTC. This encodes CASSLWIARSETQYF. Using reference TRBV28 and TRBJ2-5 for the parts outside the CDR3, the full variable domain is DVKVTQSSRYLVKRTGEKVFLECVQDMDHENMFWYRQDPGLGLRLIYFSYDVKMKEKGDIPEGYSVSREKKERFSLILESASTNQTSMYLCASSLWIARSETQYFGPGTRLLVL.

V usage is TRBV29-1 and J usage is TRBJ2-5; TRBD2 might be the D (6 bases). The CDR3 consists of 15 residues. V lost 0 bases to trimming and J lost 4 bases, with 15 bases between them. Germline CDR1 and CDR2: SQVTM and ANQGSEA. The CDR3 nucleotides read TGCAGCGTTGAAGATTTCGGGGGTAGGGTAGAGACCCAGTACTTC. Translated, it gives CSVEDFGGRVETQYF.

The V gene is TRBV4-3, the J gene TRBJ2-1; 9 nucleotides agree with TRBD2. This CDR3 is built from 16 residues. V was clipped by 2 bases and J by 3 bases; unmatched bases: 5. Germline loops: CDR1 LGHNA, CDR2 YSLEER. CDR3 nucleotides: TGCGCCAGCAGCCAATGGGCTAGCGGGGACTACAATGAGCAGTTCTTC. It is translated as CASSQWASGDYNEQFF.

The chain's CDR3 is CASSTSWLAGEQYF. DNA for the CDR3: TGTGCCAGCTCTACCTCCTGGCTAGCGGGGGAGCAGTACTTC. V is TRBV18 and J is TRBJ2-7; TRBD2 agrees at 9 bases. V lost 6 bases and J lost 7; bases outside the gene matches: 10. The germline CDR1 and CDR2 sequences are KGHSH and LQKENI. CDR3 length: 14 amino acids.

This chain connects TRBV7-2 to TRBJ1-4; D is undetermined. V lost 3 bases, J lost 5 bases, and 7 bases lay in between. In germline, CDR1 is SGHTA, CDR2 FQGNSA. The CDR3 totals 13 residues. CDR3 bases: TGTGCCAGCAGCTTTCCCCCAAATGAAAAACTGTTTTTT. It translates to CASSFPPNEKLFF.

The genes are TRBV21-1 and TRBJ1-2; TRBD1 is the table's D call, not checked against the DNA. TRBV21-1 is reported as a pseudogene. This CDR3 contains 15 residues. The CDR3 spells CASSTGVGAFYGYTF. As DNA, the CDR3 is TGTGCCAGCTCTACAGGGGTCGGGGCTTTCTATGGCTACACCTTC.

The gene calls are TRBV7-9 and TRBJ1-4; 9 bases are shared with TRBD1. This CDR3 is built from 16 residues. Unmatched junction bases numbered 9, after V lost 5 bases and J lost 5 bases. Germline V gene sequence: CDR1 SEHNR, CDR2 FQNEAQ (reference sequence). The CDR3 protein is CASSPQPTGGNEKLFF. The CDR3 DNA reads TGTGCCAGCAGCCCCCAACCGACAGGGGGAAATGAAAAACTGTTTTTT.

This clone has only a few counts. The V call is TRBV29-1, the J call TRBJ2-5, with D possibly TRBD2 on 5 matching bases. The J call may be wrong; the DNA end is better matched by TRBJ2-7. The CDR3 covers 13 residues. The germline V gene encodes CDR1 SQVTM and CDR2 ANQGSEA. The DNA of the CDR3 is TGCAGCGTTGAAGGGGGAGCGCGCAACGAGCAGTACTTC. It yields the protein CSVEGGARNEQYF.

Only a few counts were recorded for this clone. The DNA of the CDR3 is TGTGCCAGCAGCCTGACAGGGGAGTCGGGAAACACCATATATTTT. Its translation: CASSLTGESGNTIYF. V usage is TRBV7-3 and J usage is TRBJ1-3; 8 positions agree with TRBD1. Germline loops: CDR1 SGHTA, CDR2 FQGTGA. The ends lost 5 bases at V and 4 bases at J; junction bases unmatched: 7. The length of the CDR3 is 15 residues.

The chain recombines TRBV6-6 with TRBJ2-1; TRBD2 matches 12 bases. Trimming at V came to 3 bases and at J to 7 bases, leaving 7 bases not matched to a gene. Germline V CDR1 and CDR2: MNHNY, SVGAGI (reference sequence). The CDR3 totals 16 residues. CDR3 sequence: CASSYGLLAGGNEQFF. CDR3 DNA: TGTGCCAGCAGTTATGGGCTGCTAGCGGGGGGGAATGAGCAGTTCTTC.

This clone appeared a few times. The chain links TRBV6-6 to TRBJ2-7; 7 bases match TRBD2. V lost 5 bases, J lost 5 bases, and 15 bases stayed unmatched. The CDR3 extends over 16 amino acids. Germline CDR1 reads MNHNY; CDR2 reads SVGAGI (reference sequence). The CDR3 nucleotides are TGTGCCAGCAGTCTTCGGGGGGTGAGGTTTTTCAACGAGCAGTACTTC. Residues: CASSLRGVRFFNEQYF.

The rearrangement uses TRBV11-3 and TRBJ1-1; 8 bases map to TRBD1. Trimming took 4 bases from V and 3 from J; bases not matched to a gene: 13. Germline assignment: CDR1 SGHNT and CDR2 YENEEA. This CDR3 is 17 amino acids long. The CDR3 bases are TGTGCCAGCAGCTCGACGGGGGCAGGGGGCGCGGACACTGAAGCTTTCTTT. This sequence encodes CASSSTGAGGADTEAFF.

The CDR3 region is CASKQGGSTEAFF. CDR3 nucleotide sequence: TGCGCCAGCAAACAGGGAGGGAGCACTGAAGCTTTCTTT. The rearrangement links TRBV5-1 to TRBJ1-1; D might be TRBD1 (6 bases). The germline CDR1 and CDR2 sequences are SGHRS and YFSETQ. This CDR3 contains 13 residues. The V gene lost 6 bases and the J gene lost 4 bases, with 13 bases spanning the gap.

This clone was observed once. The rearrangement uses TRBV13 and TRBJ2-2; 7 bases align to TRBD2. With 3 bases clipped from V and 7 bases from J, the junction kept 8 bases outside the gene matches. CDR3 length: 15 residues. In germline, CDR1 is PRHDT, CDR2 FYEKMQ (reference sequence). The CDR3 loop reads CASSLGLLVGGELFF. In nucleotides, the CDR3 is TGTGCCAGCAGCTTGGGACTACTTGTTGGCGGGGAGCTGTTTTTT.

The rearrangement joins TRBV9 to TRBJ2-3; D might be TRBD1 (6 bases). Looked up from germline, CDR1 is SGDLS and CDR2 is YYNGEE. CDR3 length equals 16 residues. V was shortened by 3 bases and J by 5 bases, with 19 bases between the two germline ends. The chain's CDR3 is CASSEGVFRAVDTQYF. The DNA of the CDR3 is TGTGCCAGCAGCGAGGGGGTCTTTAGAGCGGTAGATACGCAGTATTTT.

A single count supports this clone. The junction departs from the called germline gene at one end, perhaps through a read error. The V gene is TRBV7-9, the J gene TRBJ2-7; 8 bases fit TRBD1. The CDR3 consists of 12 residues. Germline-derived CDR1 and CDR2 are SEHNR and FQNEAQ (reference sequence). DNA of the CDR3: TGTTCCAGCAGCTTAGGACAGGGCGAGCAGTACTTC. It yields the protein CSSSLGQGEQYF.

V is TRBV6-5 and J is TRBJ1-1; D is unresolved. The V gene's germline CDR1 is MNHEY and CDR2 SVGAGI. The CDR3 is made up of 16 amino acids. V was pared by 0 bases and J by 1 base, with 12 bases between. DNA of the CDR3: TGTGCCAGCAGTTACTCGAGTTTGAGTGGGAACACTGAAGCTTTCTTT. This sequence encodes CASSYSSLSGNTEAFF.

This sequence joins TRBV7-2 and TRBJ2-5; 9 bases align to TRBD2. Germline-derived CDR1 and CDR2 are SGHTA and FQGNSA. This CDR3 spans 16 amino acids. V was clipped by 3 bases and J by 5 bases; unmatched bases: 10. The CDR3 here is CASSFDRAGGVETQYF. CDR3 coding DNA: TGTGCCAGCAGCTTTGACCGAGCGGGGGGTGTTGAGACCCAGTACTTC.